The 17 T cell receptor beta chains reported below all come from one sample, sequenced in a study of shared clonotypes between healthy human individuals. Positive CCR7 selection of CD45RO-negative cells yielded the naive CD8 cells, and terminally differentiated effector memory CD45RA+ cells were excluded. Sequencing used immunoSEQ multiplex PCR; TCRdb keeps in-frame clones, though not all of them. The sample comprises about 600,000 clones, nearly 97% of which are singletons, and roughly 0.1% rests with the top ten. The sequenced sample consisted of naive CD8+ T cells sorted from blood. These receptors were collected from a woman in her twenties or thirties in good health.

The chain couples TRBV7-9 to TRBJ2-1, with D maybe TRBD2 (5 bases). Trimming stripped 4 bases from V and 7 bases from J, with 11 bases between. From germline, CDR1 is SEHNR and CDR2 FQNEAQ (reference sequence). The CDR3 runs 13 residues. CDR3 nucleotide sequence: TGTGCCAGCAGCTACACTAGTTCGAATGAGCAGTTCTTC. This gives the protein CASSYTSSNEQFF.

The chain employs TRBV7-9 and TRBJ2-6, with D hard to call. The CDR3 totals 15 residues. Germline values: CDR1 SEHNR, CDR2 FQNEAQ (reference sequence). Trimming left V 5 bases short and J 3 bases short, with 11 bases between. CDR3 coding DNA: TGTGCCAGCAGCGGAATGGGGAATGGGGCCAACGTCCTGACTTTC. Translated: CASSGMGNGANVLTF.

CDR3 region: CASSLASGGDEQYF. The CDR3, as DNA: TGTGCCAGCAGTCTCGCTAGCGGGGGGGACGAGCAGTACTTC. The chain uses TRBV28 and TRBJ2-7; 12 bases fit TRBD2. The V segment lost 5 bases and the J segment 5 bases; nucleotides outside the gene matches: 4. The CDR3 covers 14 residues. Germline-derived CDR1 and CDR2 are MDHEN and SYDVKM.

Turning to this clone: Other nucleotide sequences in the sample specify the same CDR3. The rearrangement joins TRBV19 to TRBJ2-7; TRBD2 agrees at 10 bases. Germline loops: CDR1 LNHDA, CDR2 SQIVND (reference sequence). The CDR3 consists of 13 residues. J lost 2 bases, V lost 5 bases, and 0 bases had no gene match. The CDR3 DNA is TGTGCCAGTAGTCTAGCGGGAGCCTACGAGCAGTACTTC. This translates into CASSLAGAYEQYF.

The rearrangement links TRBV9 to TRBJ2-1; 9 positions agree with TRBD2. The CDR3 consists of 16 residues. In germline, CDR1 is SGDLS, CDR2 YYNGEE. V lost 0 bases and J lost 8; bases outside the gene matches: 9. The CDR3 region is CASSVEGGRASDEQFF. As DNA, the CDR3 is TGTGCCAGCAGCGTAGAGGGCGGGAGGGCCTCCGATGAGCAGTTCTTC. Full variable domain (remainder filled in from reference TRBV9 and TRBJ2-1): DSGVTQTPKHLITATGQRVTLRCSPRSGDLSVYWYQQSLDQGLQFLIQYYNGEERAKGNILERFSAQQFPDLHSELNLSSLELGDSALYFCASSVEGGRASDEQFFGPGTRLTVL.

V gene TRBV29-1 combines with J gene TRBJ2-7, with D possibly TRBD2 on 5 matching bases. The CDR3 is made up of 14 amino acids. V shed 3 bases and J shed 5 bases, with 17 bases lying between them. From germline, CDR1 is SQVTM and CDR2 ANQGSEA. CDR3 nucleotides: TGCAGCGTTGACGGGGAGTCGGGTCTGGACGAGCAGTACTTC. Its translation: CSVDGESGLDEQYF.

The gene calls are TRBV6-6 and TRBJ2-1, with D unresolved. V lost 2 bases, J lost 7 bases, and 15 bases lay in between. CDR3 length: 15 amino acids. From germline, CDR1 is MNHNY and CDR2 SVGAGI (reference sequence). The chain's CDR3 is CASSYEAYQENEQFF. The CDR3 DNA is TGTGCCAGCAGTTACGAGGCCTACCAGGAGAATGAGCAGTTCTTC.

The rearrangement joins TRBV28 to TRBJ2-5, with unresolved D. Trimming removed 1 base from V and 2 bases from J, with 11 bases in between. Germline V lookup: CDR1 MDHEN, CDR2 SYDVKM. The CDR3 covers 15 residues. The CDR3 DNA is TGTGCCAGCAGTTTATTCTGGAATGAGCAAGAGACCCAGTACTTC. It specifies CASSLFWNEQETQYF.

The chain couples TRBV9 to TRBJ1-2, with 7 bases matching TRBD1. The trim removed 3 bases at V and 3 bases at J, leaving 8 bases unmatched. CDR3 length: 15 amino acids. Germline V gene sequence: CDR1 SGDLS, CDR2 YYNGEE. CDR3 in amino acids: CASSGTGADHYGYTF. The CDR3 bases are TGTGCCAGCAGCGGCACAGGGGCTGACCACTATGGCTACACCTTC.

This clone was seen once. V and J are TRBV9 and TRBJ2-1; TRBD2 might be the D (5 bases). The CDR3 runs 13 residues. V gave up 3 bases and J gave up 6 bases, with 10 bases separating them. CDR1 is SGDLS, CDR2 YYNGEE, per germline. The DNA of the CDR3 is TGTGCCAGCAGCGAAGGAGCGGCCAATGAGCAGTTCTTC. Its translation: CASSEGAANEQFF.

The chain joins TRBV29-1 to TRBJ1-3; D possibly corresponds to TRBD1 (6 bases). CDR3 length: 13 residues. V lost 7 bases and J lost 2, with 12 bases in between. Germline-derived CDR1 and CDR2 are SQVTM and ANQGSEA. CDR3 nucleotides: TGCAGCGCCCAGGACAGAACTGGAAACACCATATATTTT. It yields the protein CSAQDRTGNTIYF.

The chain combines TRBV7-9 with TRBJ2-1, with TRBD1 identical over 8 bases. Trimming cost V 4 bases and J 4 bases; bases outside gene matches: 9. Germline CDR1 and CDR2: SEHNR and FQNEAQ (reference sequence). This CDR3 comprises 16 residues. CDR3 residues: CASSSTVGTGYNEQFF. The CDR3 nucleotides are TGTGCCAGCAGCTCAACCGTGGGGACAGGATACAATGAGCAGTTCTTC. The full variable domain, rest sourced from reference TRBV7-9 and TRBJ2-1, is DTGVSQNPRHKITKRGQNVTFRCDPISEHNRLYWYRQTLGQGPEFLTYFQNEAQLEKSRLLSDRFSAERPKGSFSTLEIQRTEQGDSAMYLCASSSTVGTGYNEQFFGPGTRLTVL.

The chain couples TRBV19 to TRBJ1-2; D not resolved. The germline CDR1 and CDR2 sequences are LNHDA and SQIVND (reference sequence). Between the trimmed V and J ends, which lost 7 bases and 3 bases, there was a span of 9 bases. The CDR3 is 12 amino acids. DNA of the CDR3: TGTGCCAGTACCCCGAAGTACTATGGCTACACCTTC. This encodes CASTPKYYGYTF.

The chain couples TRBV28 to TRBJ1-1; 11 bases fit TRBD1. The V segment lost 2 bases and the J segment 1 base; nucleotides outside the gene matches: 3. This CDR3 is 16 amino acids long. The germline CDR1 and CDR2 sequences are MDHEN and SYDVKM. The CDR3 region has the DNA TGTGCCAGCAGTTTAGGTGGACAGGGGGCGAACACTGAAGCTTTCTTT. Translated: CASSLGGQGANTEAFF.

This clone turned up a few times. The rearrangement links TRBV6-5 to TRBJ1-2, with D possibly matching TRBD1 (5 bases). This CDR3 contains 13 residues. Germline V gene lookup returns CDR1 MNHEY and CDR2 SVGAGI. Between the trimmed V and J ends, which lost 2 bases and 7 bases, there was a span of 11 bases. The CDR3 region is CASSYGTGAGYTF. CDR3 sequence (DNA): TGTGCCAGCAGTTACGGGACCGGGGCTGGCTACACCTTC.

The gene calls are TRBV9 and TRBJ2-7; TRBD2 might be the D (5 bases). V shed 0 bases and J shed 1 base, with 17 bases lying between them. This CDR3 comprises 17 residues. CDR1 SGDLS and CDR2 YYNGEE come from the germline V gene. The CDR3 loop is CASSVEAEALGSYEQYF. The DNA of the CDR3 is TGTGCCAGCAGCGTAGAGGCGGAGGCTTTAGGTTCCTACGAGCAGTACTTC.

The gene calls are TRBV7-9 and TRBJ1-2, with D perhaps TRBD1 (5 bases). V dropped 2 bases and J dropped 7 bases, with 8 bases sitting between them. The V gene's germline CDR1 is SEHNR and CDR2 FQNEAQ (reference sequence). CDR3 length: 12 residues. The CDR3 DNA reads TGTGCCAGCAGCTTATTTGGGGGTGGCTACACCTTC. This codes for CASSLFGGGYTF.